The rows below give T cell receptor beta chains drawn from one sample of a study of immune evolution from preneoplasia to lung adenocarcinoma. Generated by immunoSEQ multiplex PCR, the TCRdb table keeps only in-frame clones and is missing some. The sample includes around 10,000 clones, roughly three quarters of them seen just once. The sequenced material came from FFPE minimally invasive lung adenocarcinoma tissue. These receptors were obtained from a donor older than 65 with lung adenocarcinoma. The CDR3 runs from the conserved cysteine through the conserved F or W. The D gene is left open where the match is weak. Part of the rows lack a size; the others show once, few, many or a class for expanded clones.

NA	TRBV4-2	TRBJ1-5	NA	TGTGCCAGCAGCCAACGGACAGCTAGCAATCAGCCCCAGCATTTT	CASSQRTASNQPQHF
few	TRBV19	TRBJ2-3	NA	TGTGCCAGTAGTGCAGACACAGATACGCAGTATTTT	CASSADTDTQYF
NA	TRBV18	TRBJ2-7	TRBD2	TGTGCCAGCTCAGGGACCGGGACTAGCTTTAACGAGCAGTACTTC	CASSGTGTSFNEQYF
NA	TRBV27	TRBJ1-1	TRBD1	TGTGCCAGCAGTTTATCGACAGGGGGCGGTGAAGCTTTCTTT	CASSLSTGGGEAFF
NA	TRBV7-8	TRBJ2-4	NA	TGTGCCAGCAGTTCATGGGTAGGGGGATTAGCCAAAAACATTCAGTACTTC	CASSSWVGGLAKNIQYF
NA	TRBV30	TRBJ1-1	NA	TGTGCCTGGAGTGTACTGGCAGAAGCTTTCTTT	CAWSVLAEAFF
once	TRBV6-6	TRBJ2-2	TRBD2	TGTGCCAGCATCTTGAGCGGGAGGGTTTACACCGGGGAGCTGTTTTTT	CASILSGRVYTGELFF
NA	TRBV12-1	TRBJ2-1	NA	TGTGCCAGCAGCGCAACCTTAGCGGGAGTGTCTAATGAGCAGTTCTTC	CASSATLAGVSNEQFF
NA	TRBV29-1	TRBJ2-1	TRBD2	TGCAGCGTGCTTACCGGGACTAGCGGATTCAATGAGCAGTTCTTC	CSVLTGTSGFNEQFF
few	TRBV10-3	TRBJ2-1	NA	TGTGCCATCAGTGAGGAAACAGGGCGGTTTAATGAGCAGTTCTTC	CAISEETGRFNEQFF
NA	TRBV6-5	TRBJ1-2	NA	TGTGCCAGCAGTTTCCGGGCAGGGGATGGACCTGGCTACACCTTC	CASSFRAGDGPGYTF
NA	TRBV7-2	TRBJ2-5	TRBD2	TGTGCCAGCAGCTTACTAGCGGGAGGCCAAGAGACCCAGTACTTC	CASSLLAGGQETQYF
NA	TRBV5-6	TRBJ1-2	TRBD1	TGTGCCAGCAGCTTGCTCCGGGACAGGGTCTATGGCTACACCTTC	CASSLLRDRVYGYTF
NA	TRBV5-1	TRBJ1-5	NA	TGCGCCAGCAGCTTGAGTTCGGGTCAGCCCCAGCATTTT	CASSLSSGQPQHF
NA	TRBV2	TRBJ1-1	TRBD1	TGTGCCAGCAGCCCTCATGGTGACAGGGCGGGCACTGAAGCTTTCTTT	CASSPHGDRAGTEAFF
NA	TRBV28	TRBJ1-1	NA	TGTGCCAGCAGTTTCCAGGGGCCGAAAGGGGCTTTCTTT	CASSFQGPKGAFF
NA	TRBV27	TRBJ2-7	NA	TGTGCCAGCAGCCCGGGGTTTGAACTCTCCTACGAGCAGTACTTC	CASSPGFELSYEQYF
NA	TRBV2	TRBJ1-5	NA	TGTGCCAGCAGCCAAGAAAGAGGGGCTGGTAATCAGCCCCAGCATTTT	CASSQERGAGNQPQHF
NA	TRBV28	TRBJ1-2	TRBD1	TGTGCCAGCAGTCATCTTCGGACAGGCCGCTATGGCTACACCTTC	CASSHLRTGRYGYTF
NA	TRBV5-4	TRBJ2-5	NA	TGTGCCAGCAGCTTGGCGGGCCCAGAGACCCAGTACTTC	CASSLAGPETQYF
NA	TRBV5-6	TRBJ2-1	TRBD2	TGTGCCAGCAGCTTTGCGGGAGTTATCAATGAGCAGTTCTTC	CASSFAGVINEQFF
NA	TRBV6-1	TRBJ1-4	NA	TGTGCCAGCAGTGGCATACAGGGAATCCGCCTGTTTTTT	CASSGIQGIRLFF
NA	TRBV20-1	TRBJ2-3	NA	TGCAGTGCCAGTGTGGGTGATACGCAGTATTTT	CSASVGDTQYF
once	TRBV2	TRBJ2-7	NA	TGTGCCAGCAGTGAAGCCCAACAGGGACGGAGAGAGCAGTACTTC	CASSEAQQGRREQYF
few	TRBV7-9	TRBJ2-3	NA	TGTGCCAGCAGCCCAGGGGTCGGGGGAACAGATACGCAGTATTTT	CASSPGVGGTDTQYF
NA	TRBV12-5	TRBJ2-2	NA	TGTGCTAGTGGTCCGGGTCCAGACAGACCGAGGGAGCTGTTTTTT	CASGPGPDRPRELFF
few	TRBV7-9	TRBJ1-2	NA	TGTGCCAGCAGCCCTGGCGGGACCTATGGCTACACCTTC	CASSPGGTYGYTF
NA	TRBV2	TRBJ2-7	NA	TGTGCCAGCAAAACTAGCCTTAGCTCCTACGAGCAGTACTTC	CASKTSLSSYEQYF
NA	TRBV30	TRBJ2-1	TRBD2	TGTGCCTGGAGTGTGGGGGGGTTCCCCAATGAGCAGTTCTTC	CAWSVGGFPNEQFF
few	TRBV30	TRBJ2-5	NA	TGTGCCTGGAAGTCGGGCAGCCACGACCAAGAGACCCAGTACTTC	CAWKSGSHDQETQYF
NA	TRBV7-3	TRBJ2-1	TRBD2	TGTGCCAGCAGGAAGGGGGGACTAGCAGGTGAGCAGTTCTTC	CASRKGGLAGEQFF
few	TRBV4-2	TRBJ2-2	TRBD2	TGTGCCAGCAGCCAAGATGTCGGGAGGTGGTCCGGGGAGCTGTTTTTT	CASSQDVGRWSGELFF
NA	TRBV5-5	TRBJ1-2	NA	TGTGCCAGCAGCTTTAGCGGGTCCCAAGGTTACGGCTACACCTTC	CASSFSGSQGYGYTF
NA	TRBV25-1	TRBJ1-2	NA	TGTGCCAGCAGTGACAGGTACAGTGGGTATGGCTACACCTTC	CASSDRYSGYGYTF
NA	TRBV7-3	TRBJ1-1	NA	TGTGCCAGCAGCCTTCTGGGGGGGACTGAAGCTTTCTTT	CASSLLGGTEAFF
NA	TRBV18	TRBJ1-2	NA	TGTGCCAGCTCACCAAGGCCAGGGTCGGAAAATGGCTACACCTTC	CASSPRPGSENGYTF
NA	TRBV5-1	TRBJ2-7	NA	TGCGCCAGCAGCTTGGGGTCGGGACAAATCTCCTACGAGCAGTACTTC	CASSLGSGQISYEQYF
NA	TRBV6-5	TRBJ1-2	NA	TGTGCCAGCAGGGCAGAGCACAGGGCGGCAATGGGCTACACCTTC	CASRAEHRAAMGYTF
NA	TRBV2	TRBJ1-4	TRBD1	TGTGCCAGCAGTGAGGGCAGGGGGGATGAAAAACTGTTTTTT	CASSEGRGDEKLFF
NA	TRBV2	TRBJ2-7	NA	TGTGCCAGCGGCTGGAGTGGCATAAGGGACGAGCAGTACTTC	CASGWSGIRDEQYF
NA	TRBV7-2	TRBJ1-2	TRBD1	TGTGCCAGCAGTCCCGGGACAGGCATCTATGGCTACACCTTC	CASSPGTGIYGYTF
NA	TRBV7-9	TRBJ2-1	TRBD2	TGTGCCAGCAGCCCGGGGGGGCTAGCGGGAGTCGGTTTCTTC	CASSPGGLAGVGFF
NA	TRBV9	TRBJ2-2	TRBD2	TGTGCCAGCAGCGTAGTACTAGCGGGAGGCTCCGGCGGCACCGGGGAGCTGTTTTTT	CASSVVLAGGSGGTGELFF
NA	TRBV7-2	TRBJ2-2	TRBD2	TGTGCCAGCAGCTTTTTTAGCGGGTCTTACACCGGGGAGCTGTTTTTT	CASSFFSGSYTGELFF
NA	TRBV7-9	TRBJ2-7	NA	TGTGCCAGCAGCGTGAGCAGTAGCGAGCAGTACTTC	CASSVSSSEQYF
few	TRBV15	TRBJ1-4	NA	TGTGCCACCAGCAGGGGGGCGGGGGAAAAACTGTTTTTT	CATSRGAGEKLFF
NA	TRBV5-6	TRBJ2-1	NA	TGTGCCAGCAGCGCCCGGACAGCCCTAGGGCAGTTCTTC	CASSARTALGQFF